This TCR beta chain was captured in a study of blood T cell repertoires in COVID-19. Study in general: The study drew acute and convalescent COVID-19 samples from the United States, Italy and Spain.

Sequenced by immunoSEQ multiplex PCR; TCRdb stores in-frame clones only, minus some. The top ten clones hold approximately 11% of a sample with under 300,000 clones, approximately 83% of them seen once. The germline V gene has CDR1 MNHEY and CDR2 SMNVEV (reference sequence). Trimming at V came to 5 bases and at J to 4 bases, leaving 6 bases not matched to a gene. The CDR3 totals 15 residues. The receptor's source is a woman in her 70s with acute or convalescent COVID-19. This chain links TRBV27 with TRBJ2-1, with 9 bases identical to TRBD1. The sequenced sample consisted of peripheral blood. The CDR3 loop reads CASSPGTGQYNEQFF. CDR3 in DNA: TGTGCCAGCAGTCCCGGGACAGGGCAGTACAATGAGCAGTTCTTC.